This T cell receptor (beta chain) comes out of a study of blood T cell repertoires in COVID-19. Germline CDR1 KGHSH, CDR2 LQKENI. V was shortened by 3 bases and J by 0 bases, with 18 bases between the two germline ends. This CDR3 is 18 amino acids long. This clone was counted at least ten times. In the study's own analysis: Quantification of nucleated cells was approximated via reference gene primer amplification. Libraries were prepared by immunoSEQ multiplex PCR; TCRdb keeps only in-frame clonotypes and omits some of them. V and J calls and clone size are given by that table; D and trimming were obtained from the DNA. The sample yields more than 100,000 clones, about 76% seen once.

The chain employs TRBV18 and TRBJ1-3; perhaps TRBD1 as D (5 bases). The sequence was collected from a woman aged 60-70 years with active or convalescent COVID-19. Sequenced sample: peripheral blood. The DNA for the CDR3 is TGTGCCAGCTCACCGACCTACCTGACAGCTACCTCTGGAAACACCATATATTTT. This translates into CASSPTYLTATSGNTIYF.